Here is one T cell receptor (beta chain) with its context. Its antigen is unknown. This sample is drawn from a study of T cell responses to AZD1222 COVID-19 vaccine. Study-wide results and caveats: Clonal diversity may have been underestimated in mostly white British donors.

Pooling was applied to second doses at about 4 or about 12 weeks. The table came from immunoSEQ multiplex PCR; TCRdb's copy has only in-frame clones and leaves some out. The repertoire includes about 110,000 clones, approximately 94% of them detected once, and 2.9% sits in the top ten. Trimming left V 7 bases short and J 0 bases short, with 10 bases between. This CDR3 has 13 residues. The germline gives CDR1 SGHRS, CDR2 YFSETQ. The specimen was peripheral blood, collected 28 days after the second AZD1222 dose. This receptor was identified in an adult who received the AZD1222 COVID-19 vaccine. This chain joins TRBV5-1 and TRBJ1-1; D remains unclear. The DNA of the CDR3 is TGCGCCAGCCGTAGGCTACTGAACACTGAAGCTTTCTTT. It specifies CASRRLLNTEAFF.